This T cell receptor (beta chain) was retrieved from a study of blood T cell repertoires in COVID-19 (TCRdb year 2020). Some background on the complete study: Samples covering the acute and convalescent phases of COVID-19 were provided by collaborators in the United States, Italy and Spain. The material from the prospective study consisted of cDNA or gDNA derived from T cells, B-cell-depleted T cells, or PBMCs. Deeply sampled blood TCRbeta repertoires from subjects exposed to, actively infected with, or recovered from COVID-19 were included in the dataset. The repertoires were released in a freely available public database intended as a resource for research on the immune response to SARS-CoV-2. The samples were drawn from the first 160 participants of the ongoing ImmuneRACE study and from more than 1,000 subjects provided by 6 global collaborators. Nearly every sample came with metadata listing a de-identified subject ID, COVID-19 status, age in years and sex. Where available, HLA class I and class II types were obtained from metadata supplied by the sample provider rather than from assay-based typing. On the study overall, not on this receptor specifically: Clinical and demographic metadata were provided uncurated, with the amount varying by source and participant.

Regarding this clone: No antigen is known for it. Base qualities were left out, and no much larger clone turns up one base away.

As encoded in the germline V gene, CDR1 is MGHRA while CDR2 is YSYEKL. V loses 4 bases at its end and J loses 5 bases; junction bases beyond the gene matches: 6. CDR3 length: 14 amino acids, cysteine to phenylalanine. Only the CDR3 DNA stays, 42 bases, in frame from base 1. The immunoSEQ Assay, a bias-controlled multiplex PCR, was used to amplify TCRbeta CDR3 regions from genomic DNA. Under the source paper's analysis protocol: The number of nucleated cells in each sample was estimated by amplification of reference gene primers within the assay. To quantify the absolute abundance of each unique TCRbeta CDR3 rearrangement, sequence reads were collapsed and filtered. For each sample, productive Simpson clonality was calculated as the square root of Simpson's diversity index across productive rearrangements. Imported from immuneACCESS, the table was reduced by TCRdb to in-frame sequences with V and J called. These copies leave out some clones; in studies compared against another copy, an unresolved V gene accounts for under half, and the cause of the remainder is not known. Clone size and V and J calls were adopted from that table, with D and trimming inferred from the DNA. Across this sample there are 56,000 or so clones, with 80% to 85% seen only once. Of the sample, around 2.7% falls within the top ten clones.

Whole blood was collected in K2EDTA tubes by collaborating institutions according to the institutions' own protocols. Collaborator samples were shipped for TCRbeta analysis as frozen whole blood, isolated PBMCs, or DNA extracted from either sample type. The chain employs TRBV4-1 and TRBJ2-5; 8 nucleotides in the junction match TRBD2. This receptor was identified in a man aged 50 to 59 with acute or convalescent COVID-19. The sequenced material came from peripheral blood. The CDR3 region reads CASSLLSGMETQYF. The DNA is TGCGCCAGCAGCCTCCTTAGCGGGATGGAGACCCAGTACTTC.